This passage covers 27 T cell receptor beta chains from one sample sequenced in a study of T-cell reconstitution after alpha-beta-depleted transplantation in children. Unique molecular identifiers were incorporated into the prepared TCRbeta library. TCRdb passed the PCR reads through MiXCR, listing each CDR3 protein once. The sample has hundreds of thousands of distinct CDR3 sequences; about an eighth are singletons. Source: PBMCs, taken before TCRalphabeta/CD19-depleted stem cell transplant. All receptors come from a girl between 2 and 10 years old with congenital amegakaryocytic thrombocytopenia, due to receive a stem cell transplant.

On this clonotype itself: Possible read error: a much larger clone is one base away. The chain is built from TRBV20-1 and TRBJ2-1; 7 bases fit TRBD2. CDR1 is DFQATT, CDR2 SNEGSKA, per germline (reference sequence). The CDR3 length is 15 residues. The CDR3 sequence: CSGEVSGGNNNKQFF. The CDR3 DNA sequence: TGCAGTGGAGAAGTCTCGGGAGGAAATAACAATAAGCAGTTCTTC.

This clonotype has only a few counts. The chain couples TRBV6-1 to TRBJ1-4, with D uncertain. The V gene lost 5 bases and the J gene lost 7 bases, with 11 bases spanning the gap. Germline CDR1 MNHNS, CDR2 SASEGT. CDR3 length: 13 residues. The CDR3: CASSPRRFEKLFF. The DNA of the CDR3 is TGTGCCAGCAGTCCCCGTAGGTTTGAAAAACTGTTTTTT.

This chain connects TRBV15 to TRBJ1-1; D gene uncertain. This CDR3 comprises 14 residues. Germline V CDR1 and CDR2: LNHNV, YYDKDF (reference sequence). With 1 base removed from V and 0 bases from J, the gap between germline ends came to 6 bases. Here the CDR3 DNA reads TGTGCCACCAGCAGAGTTTTAGTGAACACTGAAGCTTTCTTT. Encoded protein: CATSRVLVNTEAFF.

This clonotype showed up many times. V gene TRBV20-1 combines with J gene TRBJ2-1; D call uncertain. The CDR3 spans 14 residues. V lost 5 bases to trimming and J lost 4 bases, with 15 bases between them. Germline CDR1 reads DFQATT; CDR2 reads SNEGSKA (reference sequence). The CDR3: CSAPPGPRYNEQFF. In nucleotides, the CDR3 is TGCAGTGCTCCCCCGGGCCCCAGGTACAATGAGCAGTTCTTC.

The chain joins TRBV19 to TRBJ2-7, with D tentatively TRBD2 (6 bases). The CDR3 totals 14 residues. V lost 5 bases, J lost 5 bases, and 16 bases lay in between. Germline lookup yields CDR1 LNHDA and CDR2 SQIVND (reference sequence). This CDR3 reads CASSRGGTGNEQYF. Written as DNA, the CDR3 is TGTGCCAGTAGTCGCGGAGGGACGGGAAACGAGCAGTACTTC. Full variable domain (remainder filled in from reference TRBV19 and TRBJ2-7): DGGITQSPKYLFRKEGQNVTLSCEQNLNHDAMYWYRQDPGQGLRLIYYSQIVNDFQKGDIAEGYSVSREKKESFPLTVTSAQKNPTAFYLCASSRGGTGNEQYFGPGTRLTVT.

This clonotype was counted at least ten times. The chain employs TRBV12-3 or TRBV12-4 and TRBJ2-4, with 9 nucleotides matching TRBD1. V shed 3 bases and J 7 bases; nucleotides not matched to a gene: 4. The CDR3 has 14 amino acids. This CDR3 reads CASSFMTGGNIQYF. Here the CDR3 DNA reads TGTGCCAGCAGTTTTATGACAGGGGGGAACATTCAGTACTTC.

This clonotype occurred many times. The chain employs TRBV5-1 and TRBJ2-7; D gene unclear. The V end lost 2 bases, the J end lost 2 bases, and 14 bases lay between the germline ends. The germline V gene has CDR1 SGHRS and CDR2 YFSETQ. The CDR3 loop spans 15 amino acids. CDR3: CASSLRVAATYEQYF. The CDR3 DNA reads TGCGCCAGCAGCTTAAGGGTCGCAGCAACCTACGAGCAGTACTTC.

The CDR3 is CASSSSRRGNTEAFF. CDR3 sequence (DNA): TGTGCCAGCAGCTCGTCCAGGCGCGGGAACACTGAAGCTTTCTTT. V gene TRBV11-1 combines with J gene TRBJ1-1; D remains unclear. The CDR3 extends over 15 amino acids. Germline values: CDR1 SGHAT, CDR2 FQDESV (reference sequence). V lost 4 bases and J lost 1, with 13 bases in between.

A note on this clonotype: It may be a read error: a sequence one base away is much more abundant. The chain recombines TRBV29-1 with TRBJ2-1; TRBD1 is a possible D gene (8 bases). Germline V lookup: CDR1 SQVTM, CDR2 ANQGSEA. The V gene lost 1 base and the J gene lost 2 bases, with 15 bases spanning the gap. The CDR3 consists of 16 residues. DNA of the CDR3: TGCAGCGTTGAAGGAAAGCGGGACAGGCCCTACAATGAGCAGTTCTTC. Its protein is CSVEGKRDRPYNEQFF.

This clonotype was found a few times. The chain links TRBV19 to TRBJ2-1; no clear D. Trimming removed 5 bases at V and 5 bases at J, with 10 bases between. Germline V CDR1 and CDR2: LNHDA, SQIVND (reference sequence). This CDR3 spans 13 amino acids. The CDR3 loop reads CASSARRNNEQFF. DNA of the CDR3: TGTGCCAGTAGTGCCCGACGGAACAATGAGCAGTTCTTC.

This clonotype was detected many times. The V gene is TRBV20-1, the J gene TRBJ2-3, with 14 bases fitting TRBD2. The CDR3 has 16 residues. Germline CDR1 reads DFQATT; CDR2 reads SNEGSKA (reference sequence). Trimming cost V 0 bases and J 5 bases; bases outside gene matches: 4. This CDR3 is CSARDGTSGSIDTQYF. In nucleotides, the CDR3 is TGCAGTGCTAGAGACGGGACTAGCGGGAGTATAGATACGCAGTATTTT.

In nucleotides, the CDR3 is TGCAGTGCTAGCCTCGGGACAACCTACGAGCAGTACTTC. It codes for CSASLGTTYEQYF. V gene TRBV20-1 combines with J gene TRBJ2-7; D might be TRBD1 (6 bases). CDR1 and CDR2 (germline): DFQATT, SNEGSKA (reference sequence). With 3 bases removed from V and 2 bases from J, the gap between germline ends came to 11 bases. CDR3 length equals 13 residues.

Many counts were recorded for this clonotype. This chain connects TRBV4-2 to TRBJ2-7, with 11 bases lining up with TRBD2. V dropped 1 base and J dropped 3; count of bases not matched to a gene: 2. The CDR3 contains 15 residues. Germline lookup yields CDR1 LGHNA and CDR2 YNFKEQ. The CDR3 spells CASSQVTSGSYEQYF. The CDR3 DNA sequence: TGTGCCAGCAGCCAAGTCACTAGCGGGAGCTACGAGCAGTACTTC.

This clonotype occurred a few times. J is TRBJ2-5 and V is TRBV7-9; 9 nucleotides agree with TRBD1. This CDR3 spans 14 amino acids. CDR1 and CDR2 from the germline V gene are SEHNR and FQNEAQ (reference sequence). V was clipped by 10 bases and J by 2 bases; unmatched bases: 8. This chain's CDR3 is CAIRGTGKQETQYF. As DNA, the CDR3 is TGTGCCATCCGGGGGACAGGGAAACAAGAGACCCAGTACTTC.

This clonotype came up many times. This chain joins TRBV7-6 and TRBJ2-7; a possible D gene is TRBD1 (6 bases). CDR3 size: 14 residues. Germline values: CDR1 SGHVS, CDR2 FNYEAQ. V was trimmed by 3 bases and J by 3 bases, leaving 12 bases between them. The CDR3 sequence is CASSLPGQSYEQYF. Here the CDR3 DNA reads TGTGCCAGCAGCTTGCCGGGACAAAGCTACGAGCAGTACTTC.

Many counts were recorded for this clonotype. The chain has TRBV29-1 and TRBJ1-4, with D unresolved. Deletions cut 7 bases from V and 1 base from J, with 7 bases between. This CDR3 region has 12 residues. CDR1 is SQVTM, CDR2 ANQGSEA, per germline. The CDR3 region has the DNA TGCAGCGCCGGAGTAACTAATGAAAAACTGTTTTTT. This encodes CSAGVTNEKLFF.

This clonotype was recorded at least ten times. This chain uses TRBV15 with TRBJ2-1; 9 nucleotides match TRBD2. CDR1 and CDR2 from the germline V gene are LNHNV and YYDKDF (reference sequence). The CDR3 length is 16 residues. V shed 4 bases and J 0 bases; nucleotides not matched to a gene: 4. CDR3 sequence (DNA): TGTGCCACCAGCATCCATAGCGGGAGCTCCTACAATGAGCAGTTCTTC. Amino acid sequence: CATSIHSGSSYNEQFF.

The V gene is TRBV5-1, the J gene TRBJ2-5; D may be TRBD2 (6 bases). This CDR3 is 14 amino acids long. Germline V gene data show CDR1 as SGHRS and CDR2 as YFSETQ. V lost 4 bases and J lost 1, with 11 bases in between. CDR3 bases: TGCGCCAGCAGCGCCGGAGGGGTCCAAGAGACCCAGTACTTC. This codes for CASSAGGVQETQYF.

This clonotype was detected only once. A read error may be the cause here, since a much bigger clone is one base away. The CDR3 DNA sequence: TGTCCCATCAGTGAGTCCGGCATCACAGATACGCAGTATTTT. Its protein is CPISESGITDTQYF. This chain joins TRBV10-3 and TRBJ2-3; D gene ambiguous. In germline, CDR1 is ENHRY, CDR2 SYGVKD. The CDR3 length is 14 residues.

The chain joins TRBV20-1 to TRBJ2-7; no definite D call. Trimming pared 3 bases from V and 1 base from J, leaving 7 bases between. The CDR3 extends over 12 amino acids. CDR1 and CDR2 (germline): DFQATT, SNEGSKA (reference sequence). Here the CDR3 reads CSASLYSYEQYF. The CDR3 nucleotides read TGCAGTGCTAGTCTATATTCCTACGAGCAGTACTTC.

This clonotype was recorded at least ten times. This chain joins TRBV5-5 and TRBJ2-2; D ambiguous. Germline V gives CDR1 SGHKS, CDR2 YYEKEE (reference sequence). The V end lost 0 bases, the J end lost 5 bases, and 11 bases lay between the germline ends. This CDR3 comprises 15 residues. CDR3 protein: CASSLGAPGTGELFF. The DNA for the CDR3 is TGTGCCAGCAGCTTGGGGGCGCCTGGAACCGGGGAGCTGTTTTTT.

This clonotype occurred a few times. The chain combines TRBV5-1 with TRBJ2-5; 7 bases map to TRBD1. This CDR3 comprises 15 residues. Germline CDR1 and CDR2: SGHRS and YFSETQ. V dropped 3 bases and J dropped 5; count of bases not matched to a gene: 10. The CDR3 loop is CASSSPGQPSETQYF. DNA for the CDR3: TGCGCCAGCAGCTCGCCGGGACAGCCTAGTGAGACCCAGTACTTC.

This clonotype was seen ten or more times. This chain joins TRBV12-3 or TRBV12-4 and TRBJ1-5; D not certain. The CDR3 is 13 amino acids. V lost 7 bases and J 5 bases, leaving 12 bases between the germline ends. CDR3 residues: CASTRAEDQPQHF. CDR3 in DNA: TGTGCCAGCACCCGGGCGGAGGATCAGCCCCAGCATTTT.

This clonotype was seen at least ten times. This chain uses TRBV29-1 with TRBJ2-3, with D uncertain. The CDR3 totals 20 residues. Germline V gene data show CDR1 as SQVTM and CDR2 as ANQGSEA. Trimming took 3 bases from V and 4 from J, leaving 32 bases between them. In DNA form, the CDR3 reads TGCAGCGTTGATGAGTTAGTGGCCAAGGGCCCAACCCCCGTTTCAGATACGCAGTATTTT. Its translation: CSVDELVAKGPTPVSDTQYF.

This clonotype was counted ten times or more. Its ends do not fully match the called genes, so a read error is possible. The chain is built from TRBV5-1 and TRBJ2-1; D might be TRBD1 (5 bases). The germline V gene encodes CDR1 SGHRS and CDR2 YFSETQ. This CDR3 is built from 13 residues. CDR3 loop: CASSLRQNNEQFF. The CDR3 DNA is TGTGCCAGCAGTTTAAGACAGAACAATGAGCAGTTCTTC.

This clonotype was seen only a few times. V usage is TRBV5-1 and J usage is TRBJ2-1, with D possibly TRBD2 on 5 matching bases. Trimming stripped 0 bases from V and 9 bases from J, with 10 bases between. This CDR3 has 13 residues. Germline V gene data show CDR1 as SGHRS and CDR2 as YFSETQ. The CDR3 DNA sequence: TGCGCCAGCAGCTTGGCGGGGTCCATTGAGCAGTTCTTC. This sequence encodes CASSLAGSIEQFF. Based on the CDR3 plus reference TRBV5-1 and TRBJ2-1, the full variable domain is KAGVTQTPRYLIKTRGQQVTLSCSPISGHRSVSWYQQTPGQGLQFLFEYFSETQRNKGNFPGRFSGRQFSNSRSEMNVSTLELGDSALYLCASSLAGSIEQFFGPGTRLTVL.

This clonotype was detected a few times. This rearrangement joins TRBV11-2 to TRBJ1-1, with D hard to call. The V end was cut by 8 bases, the J end by 4 bases, with 23 bases between. Germline loops: CDR1 SGHAT, CDR2 FQNNGV. This CDR3 is 16 amino acids long. CDR3 in amino acids: CASDLGVRARSTEAFF. The CDR3 nucleotides are TGTGCCAGCGATCTGGGCGTTCGGGCGCGGAGCACTGAAGCTTTCTTT.